The rows below give T cell receptor beta chains drawn from one sample of a study of identical twins. TCRdb reprocessed the 5' RACE reads with MiXCR, giving one entry per CDR3 protein. Seen here are around 1.7 million distinct CDR3 sequences, roughly 35% observed once, and the top ten hold approximately 0.25%. Sequencing input: cord blood. These receptors originate from a newborn girl in good health. Each CDR3 is given with its conserved first and last residue. The D gene is left open where the match is weak. Rows give clone size only sometimes, using once, few, many, or a class for an expanded clone.

j_call v_call d_call clone_size cdr3_aa cdr3_nt
TRBJ2-7 TRBV2 TRBD1 few CASSEALGTGRYEQYF TGTGCCAGCAGTGAAGCGCTTGGGACAGGGAGGTACGAGCAGTACTTC
TRBJ2-3 TRBV18 . . CASSPSASSASTDTQYF TGTGCCAGCTCACCAAGTGCTAGCTCAGCTAGCACAGATACGCAGTATTTT
TRBJ2-1 TRBV12-3/TRBV12-4 . . CATRGPQMTPLGNEQFF TGTGCCACCCGTGGCCCACAGATGACTCCGCTTGGGAATGAGCAGTTCTTC
TRBJ2-7 TRBV24-1 TRBD2 . CATSAFTGTSGAYNEQYF TGTGCCACCAGTGCCTTCACCGGGACTAGCGGGGCCTACAATGAGCAGTACTTC
TRBJ1-2 TRBV10-3 TRBD1 . CAITHLRDRSYTF TGTGCCATCACTCATCTCCGGGACAGGAGCTACACCTTC
TRBJ2-7 TRBV24-1 TRBD2 few CATSAGTSSWNSYEQYF TGTGCCACCAGTGCCGGGACTAGCAGTTGGAACTCCTACGAGCAGTACTTC
TRBJ1-2 TRBV6-1 . few CASRHRDGPFYGYTF TGTGCCAGCAGGCACCGCGACGGGCCTTTCTATGGCTACACCTTC
TRBJ2-3 TRBV7-6 . . CASSLATRRVADTQYF TGTGCCAGCAGCTTAGCGACTAGAAGGGTCGCAGATACGCAGTATTTT
TRBJ2-3 TRBV24-1 . . CPTGPQGYF TGTCCCACCGGCCCACAGGGGTATTTT
TRBJ2-1 TRBV29-1 . . CSVPRDSTYNEQFF TGCAGCGTTCCCCGGGACTCCACCTACAATGAGCAGTTCTTC
TRBJ1-2 TRBV18 . . CASSPSRQTNYGYTF TGTGCCAGCTCACCAAGCCGACAGACCAACTATGGCTACACCTTC